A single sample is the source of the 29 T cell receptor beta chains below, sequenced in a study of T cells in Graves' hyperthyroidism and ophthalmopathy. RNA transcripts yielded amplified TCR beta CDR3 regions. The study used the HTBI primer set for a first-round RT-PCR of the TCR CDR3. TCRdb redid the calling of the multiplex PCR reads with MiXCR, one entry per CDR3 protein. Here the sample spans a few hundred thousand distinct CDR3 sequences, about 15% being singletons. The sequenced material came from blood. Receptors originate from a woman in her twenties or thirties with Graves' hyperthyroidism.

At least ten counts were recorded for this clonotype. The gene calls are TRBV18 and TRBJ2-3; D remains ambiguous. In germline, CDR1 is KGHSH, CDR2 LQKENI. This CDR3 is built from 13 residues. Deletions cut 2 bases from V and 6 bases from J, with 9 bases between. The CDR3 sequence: CASSPGLMDTQYF. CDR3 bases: TGTGCCAGCTCACCAGGGTTGATGGATACGCAGTATTTT.

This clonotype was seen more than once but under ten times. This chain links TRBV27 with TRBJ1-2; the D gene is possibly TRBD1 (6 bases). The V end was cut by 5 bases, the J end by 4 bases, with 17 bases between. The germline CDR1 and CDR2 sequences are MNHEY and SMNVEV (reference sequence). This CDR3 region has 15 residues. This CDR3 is CASSPGHLSSYGYTF. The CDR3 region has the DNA TGTGCCAGCAGTCCGGGACACCTCTCCTCCTATGGCTACACCTTC.

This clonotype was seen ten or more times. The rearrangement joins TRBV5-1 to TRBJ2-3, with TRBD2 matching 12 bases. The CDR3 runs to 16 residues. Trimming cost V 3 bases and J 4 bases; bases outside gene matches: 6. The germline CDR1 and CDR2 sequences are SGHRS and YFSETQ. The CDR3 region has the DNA TGCGCCAGCAGCTCGCTAGCGGGAGGGAATTCAGATACGCAGTATTTT. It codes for CASSSLAGGNSDTQYF.

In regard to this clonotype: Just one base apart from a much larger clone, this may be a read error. CDR3 protein: CATSRDVGLAGEPFF. In nucleotides, the CDR3 is TGTGCCACCAGCAGAGACGTGGGACTAGCCGGGGAGCCGTTTTTT. This chain uses TRBV15 with TRBJ2-2; 9 bases align to TRBD2. The length of the CDR3 is 15 residues. Germline values: CDR1 LNHNV, CDR2 YYDKDF (reference sequence).

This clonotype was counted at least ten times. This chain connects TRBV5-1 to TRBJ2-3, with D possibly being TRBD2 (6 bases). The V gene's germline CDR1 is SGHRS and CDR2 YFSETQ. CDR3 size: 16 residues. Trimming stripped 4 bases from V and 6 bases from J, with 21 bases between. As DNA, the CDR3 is TGCGCCAGCAGCCTCCGGGACTCGGAGATCAGGGATACGCAGTATTTT. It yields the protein CASSLRDSEIRDTQYF.

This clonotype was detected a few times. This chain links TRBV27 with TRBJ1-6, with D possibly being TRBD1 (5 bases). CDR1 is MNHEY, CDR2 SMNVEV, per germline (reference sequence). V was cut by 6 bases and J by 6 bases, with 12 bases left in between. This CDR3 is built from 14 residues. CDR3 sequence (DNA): TGTGCCAGCAGGTGGGAGGGGATTAATTCACCCCTCCACTTT. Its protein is CASRWEGINSPLHF.

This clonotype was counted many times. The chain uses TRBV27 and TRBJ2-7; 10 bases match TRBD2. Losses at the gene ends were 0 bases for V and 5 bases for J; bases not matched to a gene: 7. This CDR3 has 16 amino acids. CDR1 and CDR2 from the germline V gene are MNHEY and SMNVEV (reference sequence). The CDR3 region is CASSLSSLAGADEQYF. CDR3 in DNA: TGTGCCAGCAGTTTATCATCTCTAGCGGGAGCCGACGAGCAGTACTTC.

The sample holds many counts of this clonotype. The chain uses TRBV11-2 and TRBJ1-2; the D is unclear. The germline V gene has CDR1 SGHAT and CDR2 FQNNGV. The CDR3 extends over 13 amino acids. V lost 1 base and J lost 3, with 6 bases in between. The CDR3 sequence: CASSLGGHYGYTF. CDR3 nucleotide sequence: TGTGCCAGCAGCTTAGGAGGCCACTATGGCTACACCTTC.

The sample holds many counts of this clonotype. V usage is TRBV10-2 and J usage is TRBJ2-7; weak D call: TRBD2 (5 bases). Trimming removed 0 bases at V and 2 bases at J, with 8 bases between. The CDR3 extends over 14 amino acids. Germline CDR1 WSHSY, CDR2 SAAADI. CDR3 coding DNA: TGCGCCAGCAGTGAGTCAGGGAGAACCTACGAGCAGTACTTC. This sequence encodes CASSESGRTYEQYF.

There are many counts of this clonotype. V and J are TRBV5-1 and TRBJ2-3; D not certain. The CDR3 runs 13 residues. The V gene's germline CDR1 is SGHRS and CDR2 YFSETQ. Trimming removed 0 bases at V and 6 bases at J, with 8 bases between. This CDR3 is CASSLGSIDTQYF. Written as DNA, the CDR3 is TGCGCCAGCAGCTTGGGGTCTATCGATACGCAGTATTTT.

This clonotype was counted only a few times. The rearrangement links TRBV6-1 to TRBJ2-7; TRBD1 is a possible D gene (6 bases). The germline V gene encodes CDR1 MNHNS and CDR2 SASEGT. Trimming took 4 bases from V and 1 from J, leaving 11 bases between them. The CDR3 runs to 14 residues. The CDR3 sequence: CASSVFTGSYEQYF. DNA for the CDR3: TGTGCCAGCAGTGTTTTTACAGGGTCCTACGAGCAGTACTTC.

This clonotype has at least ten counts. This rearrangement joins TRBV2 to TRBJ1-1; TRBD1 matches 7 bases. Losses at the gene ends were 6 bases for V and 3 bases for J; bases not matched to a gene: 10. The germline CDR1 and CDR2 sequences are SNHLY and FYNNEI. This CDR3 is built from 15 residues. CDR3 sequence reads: CASRQGDMGYTEAFF. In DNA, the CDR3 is TGTGCCAGCAGGCAGGGGGATATGGGTTACACTGAAGCTTTCTTT.

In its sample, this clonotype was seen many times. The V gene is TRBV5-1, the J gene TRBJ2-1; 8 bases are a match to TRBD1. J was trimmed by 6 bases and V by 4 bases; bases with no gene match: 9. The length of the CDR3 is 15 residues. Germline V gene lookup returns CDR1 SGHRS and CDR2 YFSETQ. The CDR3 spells CASSHRQGSVNEQFF. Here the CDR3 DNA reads TGCGCCAGCAGCCATAGACAGGGGTCGGTCAATGAGCAGTTCTTC.

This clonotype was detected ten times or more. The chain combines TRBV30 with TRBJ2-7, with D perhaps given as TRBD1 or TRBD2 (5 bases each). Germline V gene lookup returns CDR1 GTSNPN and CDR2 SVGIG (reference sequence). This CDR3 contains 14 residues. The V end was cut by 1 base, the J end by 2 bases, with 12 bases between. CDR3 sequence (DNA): TGTGCCTGGAGTGAAGGGACGGGAACCTACGAGCAGTACTTC. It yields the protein CAWSEGTGTYEQYF.

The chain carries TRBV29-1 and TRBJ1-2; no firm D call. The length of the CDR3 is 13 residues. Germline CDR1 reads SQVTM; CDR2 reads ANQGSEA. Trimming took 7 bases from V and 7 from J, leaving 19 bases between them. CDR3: CSAGQPSQLGYTF. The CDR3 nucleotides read TGCAGCGCCGGTCAACCGTCCCAACTTGGCTACACCTTC. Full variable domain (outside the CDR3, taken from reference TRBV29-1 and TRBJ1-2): SAVISQKPSRDICQRGTSLTIQCQVDSQVTMMFWYRQQPGQSLTLIATANQGSEATYESGFVIDKFPISRPNLTFSTLTVSNMSPEDSSIYLCSAGQPSQLGYTFGSGTRLTVV.

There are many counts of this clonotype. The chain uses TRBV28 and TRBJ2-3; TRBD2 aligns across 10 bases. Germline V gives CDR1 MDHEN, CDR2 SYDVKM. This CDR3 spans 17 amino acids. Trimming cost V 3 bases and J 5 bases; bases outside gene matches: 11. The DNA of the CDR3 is TGTGCCAGCAGTTTTCGAACTTTAGCGGGAGGTGTAGATACGCAGTATTTT. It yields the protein CASSFRTLAGGVDTQYF.

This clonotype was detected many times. The CDR3 nucleotides read TGTGCCAGCAGCGCCGGGGGCGGGAGAAATGAGCAGTTCTTC. It codes for CASSAGGGRNEQFF. The chain joins TRBV7-6 to TRBJ2-1; a possible D gene is TRBD2 (7 bases). The V end lost 5 bases, the J end lost 7 bases, and 15 bases lay between the germline ends. The germline CDR1 and CDR2 sequences are SGHVS and FNYEAQ. The CDR3 has 14 amino acids.

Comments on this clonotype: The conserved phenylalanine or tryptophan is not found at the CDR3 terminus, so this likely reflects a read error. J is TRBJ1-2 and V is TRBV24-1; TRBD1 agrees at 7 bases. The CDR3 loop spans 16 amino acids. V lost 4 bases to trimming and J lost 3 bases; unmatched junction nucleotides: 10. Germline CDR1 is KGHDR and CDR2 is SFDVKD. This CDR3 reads CATSEAGTAQDYGYTS. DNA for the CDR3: TGTGCCACCAGTGAAGCAGGGACAGCCCAGGACTATGGCTACACCTCC.

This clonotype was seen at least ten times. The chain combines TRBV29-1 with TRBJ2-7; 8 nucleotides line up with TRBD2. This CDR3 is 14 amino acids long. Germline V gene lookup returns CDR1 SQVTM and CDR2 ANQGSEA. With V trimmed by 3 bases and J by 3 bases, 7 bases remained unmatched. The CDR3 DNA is TGCAGCGTTGAGAAGGCGGGAGGCGTCTACGAGCAGTACTTC. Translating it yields CSVEKAGGVYEQYF.

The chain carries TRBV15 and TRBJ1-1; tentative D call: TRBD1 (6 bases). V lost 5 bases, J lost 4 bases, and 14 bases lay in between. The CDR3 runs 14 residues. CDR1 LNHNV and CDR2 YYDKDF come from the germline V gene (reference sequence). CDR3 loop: CATSFRGGATEAFF. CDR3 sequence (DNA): TGTGCCACCAGCTTCAGGGGAGGAGCCACTGAAGCTTTCTTT.

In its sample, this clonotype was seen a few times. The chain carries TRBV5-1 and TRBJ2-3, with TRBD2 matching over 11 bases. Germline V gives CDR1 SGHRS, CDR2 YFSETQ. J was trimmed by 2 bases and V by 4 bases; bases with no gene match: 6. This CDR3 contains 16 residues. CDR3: CASSEGTSGPTDTQYF. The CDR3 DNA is TGCGCCAGCAGCGAGGGGACTAGCGGTCCCACAGATACGCAGTATTTT.

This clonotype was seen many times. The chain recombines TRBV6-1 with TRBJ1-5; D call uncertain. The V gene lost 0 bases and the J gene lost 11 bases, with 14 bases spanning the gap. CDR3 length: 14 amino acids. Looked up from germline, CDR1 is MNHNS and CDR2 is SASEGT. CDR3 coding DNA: TGTGCCAGCAGTGAAGCAGGTGAGCTACTGTCCCAGCATTTT. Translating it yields CASSEAGELLSQHF.

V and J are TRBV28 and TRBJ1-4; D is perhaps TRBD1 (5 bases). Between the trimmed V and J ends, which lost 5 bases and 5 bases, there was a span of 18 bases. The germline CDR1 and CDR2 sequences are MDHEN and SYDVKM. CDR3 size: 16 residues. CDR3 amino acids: CASSRILGGSNEKLFF. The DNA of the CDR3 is TGTGCCAGCAGTCGCATCCTTGGGGGAAGCAATGAAAAACTGTTTTTT.

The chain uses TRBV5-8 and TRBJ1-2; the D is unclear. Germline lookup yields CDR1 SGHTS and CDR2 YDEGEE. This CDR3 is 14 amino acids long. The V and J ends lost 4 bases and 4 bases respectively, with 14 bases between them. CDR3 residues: CASSPGGSRYGYTF. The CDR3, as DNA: TGTGCCAGCAGCCCCGGAGGCAGCCGCTATGGCTACACCTTC.

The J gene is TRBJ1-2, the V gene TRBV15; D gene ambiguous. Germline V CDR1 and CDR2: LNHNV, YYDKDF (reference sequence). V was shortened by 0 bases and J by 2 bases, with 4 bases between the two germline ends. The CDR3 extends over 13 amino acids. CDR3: CATSREKNYGYTF. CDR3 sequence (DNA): TGTGCCACCAGCAGAGAAAAAAACTATGGCTACACCTTC.

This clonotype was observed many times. CDR3 sequence: CASSPPTGGKYNEQFF. The CDR3 region has the DNA TGTGCCAGCTCACCACCGACGGGAGGGAAGTACAATGAGCAGTTCTTC. The chain uses TRBV18 and TRBJ2-1; 8 bases match TRBD2. V shed 0 bases and J 4 bases; nucleotides not matched to a gene: 5. The V gene's germline CDR1 is KGHSH and CDR2 LQKENI. This CDR3 region has 16 residues.

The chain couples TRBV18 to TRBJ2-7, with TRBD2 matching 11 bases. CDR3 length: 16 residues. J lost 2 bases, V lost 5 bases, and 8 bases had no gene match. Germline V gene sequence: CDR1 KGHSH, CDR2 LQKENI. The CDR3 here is CASSALGLAVTYEQYF. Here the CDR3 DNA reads TGTGCCAGCTCAGCCTTGGGACTAGCGGTGACCTACGAGCAGTACTTC.

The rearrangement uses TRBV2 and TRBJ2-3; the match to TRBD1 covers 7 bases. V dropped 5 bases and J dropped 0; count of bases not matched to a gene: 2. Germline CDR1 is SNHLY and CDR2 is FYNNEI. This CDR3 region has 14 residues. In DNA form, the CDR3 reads TGTGCCAGCAGTTACAGGGGAAGCACAGATACGCAGTATTTT. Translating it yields CASSYRGSTDTQYF.

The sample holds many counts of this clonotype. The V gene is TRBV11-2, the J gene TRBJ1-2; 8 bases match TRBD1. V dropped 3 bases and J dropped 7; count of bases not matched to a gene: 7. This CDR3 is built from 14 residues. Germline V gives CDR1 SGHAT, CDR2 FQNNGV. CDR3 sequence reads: CASSFRTGIGGYTF. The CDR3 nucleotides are TGTGCCAGCAGCTTCCGGACAGGGATTGGTGGCTACACCTTC.